Included here is one T cell receptor (beta chain) sequence, with context. The antigen is undetermined. The V and J ends lost 6 bases and 0 bases respectively, with 15 bases between them. The CDR3 has 16 amino acids. CDR1 is MNHEY and CDR2 is SVGAGI in the germline V gene. Both TRBC1 and TRBC2 were covered by a beta constant-region primer of two equimolar oligonucleotides. Nested alpha and beta constant-region primers with the SP2 primer drove four PCR rounds on ligated cDNA. MiXCR, run by TCRdb on the UMI-ligation and nested PCR reads, gives a single entry per CDR3 protein. Of roughly 150,000 distinct CDR3 sequences listed, approximately 21% were seen once; the top ten hold 0.55% to 0.75%. This sample is part of a study of naive and memory T cell subsets. Whole-study results and caveats: Between naive and memory subsets, TCR abundance power law exponents differed. Especially in CD8 cells, naive repertoires contained a few larger clonotypes, possibly CD45RA-re-expressing memory cells.

This TCR was sampled from a human donor in good health. This chain uses TRBV6-5 with TRBJ1-5, with unresolved D. Sequenced material: naive CD8+ T cells from blood. CDR3 nucleotides: TGTGCCAGCAGACTAGGTACCCACGATAGCAATCAGCCCCAGCATTTT. Translated, it gives CASRLGTHDSNQPQHF.